This is a list of T cell receptor beta chains from one sample in a study of HIV-infected patients and healthy controls. TCRdb re-analysed the 5' RACE reads in MiXCR, keeping a single row per CDR3 protein. The data contain about 11,000 distinct CDR3 sequences, under 6.5% of them singletons. Source material: blood. Receptors originate from an adult in good health. CDR3s include the opening cysteine and the closing phenylalanine or tryptophan. D genes are given only for firm matches. Where a row states a size, it is once, few, many or the class of an expanded clone; other rows omit it.

CDR3 DNA	CDR3 protein	V gene	J gene	clone size	D gene
TGTGCCAGCAGGGATACTAGCGGGGGGTTTGAGCAGTACTTC	CASRDTSGGFEQYF	TRBV6-6	TRBJ2-7	medium-sized	TRBD2
TGTGCCAGCAGTTTGAAGAGCGGATCTGTCTACGAGCAGTACTTC	CASSLKSGSVYEQYF	TRBV12-3/TRBV12-4	TRBJ2-7	many	.
TGTGCCAGCAGTCTAGCAGGTGGAGGACGGAATCAGCCCCAGCATTTT	CASSLAGGGRNQPQHF	TRBV2	TRBJ1-5	medium-sized	.
TGTGCCAGCAGTTTATCTGGCAATCAGCCCCAGCATTTT	CASSLSGNQPQHF	TRBV27	TRBJ1-5	medium-sized	.
TGCAGCGCTCCGACAGGAGGCACAGATACGCAGTATTTT	CSAPTGGTDTQYF	TRBV29-1	TRBJ2-3	medium-sized	.
TGTGCCAGCGGCAGGGGCGAAAAACTGTTTTTT	CASGRGEKLFF	TRBV6-6	TRBJ1-4	medium-sized	.
TGTGCCAGCATGAGGGACACAAATCAGCCCCAGCATTTT	CASMRDTNQPQHF	TRBV2	TRBJ1-5	many	.
TGTGCCAGCAGCACTACCGACAGCTATGGCTACACCTTC	CASSTTDSYGYTF	TRBV6-5	TRBJ1-2	many	.
TGTGCCAGCAGCTTAGTAGCAGCAAACTCTGGAAACACCATATATTTT	CASSLVAANSGNTIYF	TRBV7-9	TRBJ1-3	.	.
TGTGCCAGCAGTGATTTCGGATTAGACCAAAGCAATCAGCCCCAGCATTTT	CASSDFGLDQSNQPQHF	TRBV2	TRBJ1-5	many	.
TGTGCCAGCAGCCAAGGCAGAACTGAAGCTTTCTTT	CASSQGRTEAFF	TRBV3-1	TRBJ1-1	.	.
TGTGCCAGCAGTCGTGGACAGGGTGGGACCGGGGAGCTGTTTTTT	CASSRGQGGTGELFF	TRBV6-5	TRBJ2-2	medium-sized	TRBD1
TGTGCCAGTAGTATTGGGACAGGGGCCTCGAACACCGGGGAGCTGTTTTTT	CASSIGTGASNTGELFF	TRBV19	TRBJ2-2	many	TRBD1
TGTGCCAGCAGCGAGCGGACAGGCTACTCCTACAATGAGCAGTTCTTC	CASSERTGYSYNEQFF	TRBV6-5	TRBJ2-1	.	TRBD1
TGTGCCAGTGCCTATAGCAATCAGCCCCAGCATTTT	CASAYSNQPQHF	TRBV19	TRBJ1-5	many	.
TGTGCCAGTAACCTTAGGGACAGCCAGTTCTTC	CASNLRDSQFF	TRBV2	TRBJ2-1	many	TRBD1
TGTGCCAGCAGCTTAGCTGGCAGGGGATTCTATAGCAATCAGCCCCAGCATTTT	CASSLAGRGFYSNQPQHF	TRBV7-8	TRBJ1-5	few	.
TGTGCCAGCAGCCTGGGACAGGGGGCGTCTGGGGCCAACGTCCTGACTTTC	CASSLGQGASGANVLTF	TRBV5-4	TRBJ2-6	medium-sized	TRBD1
TGTGCCAGCAGCAAATGGACAGCACTACGCGAGCAGTACTTC	CASSKWTALREQYF	TRBV11-2	TRBJ2-7	medium-sized	.
TGTGCCAGCAGCAACAGGGATGGTGTGAGGACAGATACGCAGTATTTT	CASSNRDGVRTDTQYF	TRBV6-5	TRBJ2-3	many	.
TGTGCTGCCGGGACAGGGGGTCACGAGCAGTACTTC	CAAGTGGHEQYF	TRBV10-3	TRBJ2-7	medium-sized	TRBD1
TGTGCCAGCAGGCAGACCAATGAGCAGTTCTTC	CASRQTNEQFF	TRBV7-2	TRBJ2-1	many	.
TGTGCCACCAGTGATCCTAGGACAGGGACAGATACGCAGTATTTT	CATSDPRTGTDTQYF	TRBV24-1	TRBJ2-3	medium-sized	TRBD1
TGCGCCAGCAGCCAAGATCGGGGCGGCTATGGCTACACCTTC	CASSQDRGGYGYTF	TRBV4-1	TRBJ1-2	medium-sized	.
TGTGCCAGCAGTTCCCGGGACAGTTACAATGAGCAGTTCTTC	CASSSRDSYNEQFF	TRBV3-1	TRBJ2-1	many	TRBD1
TGCAGTGCTAGTTACGGGGCGCCTACCGGGGAGCTGTTTTTT	CSASYGAPTGELFF	TRBV20-1	TRBJ2-2	medium-sized	.
TGTGCCAGCAGTTTCCGCGCGCGGAACACTGAAGCTTTCTTT	CASSFRARNTEAFF	TRBV12-3/TRBV12-4	TRBJ1-1	many	.
TGTGCCAGCAGTGAAGTCTATAATGACGAGCAGTTCTTC	CASSEVYNDEQFF	TRBV6-1	TRBJ2-1	medium-sized	.
TGTGCCAGCACCGCCCAGACTAGCGGGGGTAACTACGAGCAGTACTTC	CASTAQTSGGNYEQYF	TRBV6-5	TRBJ2-7	many	TRBD2
TGTGCCAGCAGCTTGGACGGGACAGGGCCCAATCAGCCCCAGCATTTT	CASSLDGTGPNQPQHF	TRBV5-6	TRBJ1-5	.	TRBD1
TGTGCCAGCAACGTCGGACAGGGAATGGGCAATCAGCCCCAGCATTTT	CASNVGQGMGNQPQHF	TRBV2	TRBJ1-5	many	TRBD1
TGCGCCAGCAGCTCTGGTTTCGGGGCGACGGGAAACACCATATATTTT	CASSSGFGATGNTIYF	TRBV5-1	TRBJ1-3	.	.
TGTGCCAGCAGCACTGGCACAGATACGCAGTATTTT	CASSTGTDTQYF	TRBV13	TRBJ2-3	few	.